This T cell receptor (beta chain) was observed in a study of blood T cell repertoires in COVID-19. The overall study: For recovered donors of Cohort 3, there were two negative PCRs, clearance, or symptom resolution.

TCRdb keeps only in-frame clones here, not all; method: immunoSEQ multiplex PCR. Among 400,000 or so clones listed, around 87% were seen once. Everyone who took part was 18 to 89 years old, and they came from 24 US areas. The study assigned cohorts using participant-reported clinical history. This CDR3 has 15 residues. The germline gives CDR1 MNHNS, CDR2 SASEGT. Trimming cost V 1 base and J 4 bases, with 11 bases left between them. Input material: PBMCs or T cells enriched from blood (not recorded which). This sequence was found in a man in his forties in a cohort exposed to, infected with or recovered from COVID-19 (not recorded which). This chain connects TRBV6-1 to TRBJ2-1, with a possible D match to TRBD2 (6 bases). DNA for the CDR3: TGTGCCAGCAGTGAAGGGGGGGAGAGATACAATGAGCAGTTCTTC. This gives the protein CASSEGGERYNEQFF.